This paragraph reports one TCR beta chain. Its antigen is as yet unknown. The CDR3 sequence is 14 residues long. From germline, CDR1 is LGHNA and CDR2 YSLEER. V lost 0 bases to trimming and J lost 4 bases; unmatched junction nucleotides: 2. This specimen belongs to a study of circulating and synovial CD4+ cells in juvenile arthritis. Study-wide results and caveats: Bulk blood CD4 samples held at least an order of magnitude more or fewer genomes than CPL. Circulating pathogenic-like lymphocytes shared a substantially higher fraction of CDR3 sequences with synovium than bulk blood. Bulk blood CD4 repertoires were more diverse than these.

Sequenced by immunoSEQ multiplex PCR; TCRdb stores in-frame clones only, minus some. This sample has 39,000 or so clones, with roughly 94% found just once. This TCR came from a human donor with juvenile idiopathic arthritis. Sequencing input: CD4+ T cells from blood. The genes are TRBV4-3 and TRBJ2-7, with 8 positions matching TRBD1. The CDR3 coding sequence is TGCGCCAGCAGCCAAGAGACAGGGGTTTACGAGCAGTACTTC. Translated, it gives CASSQETGVYEQYF.